The rows below give T cell receptor beta chains drawn from one sample of a study of T cells generated in artificial thymic organoids. TCRdb analysed the 5' RACE reads with MiXCR anew, one entry per CDR3 protein. Of fewer than 3,500 distinct CDR3 sequences listed, around 34% are singletons. The specimen was naive CD8+ T cells from blood. The receptors shown here come from a human donor who gave cord blood stem cells for thymic organoid culture, a cardiac surgery patient who gave postnatal thymus, or a blood donor (not recorded which). The CDR3 runs from the conserved cysteine through the conserved F or W. The order of the fields is clone size, V gene, D gene, CDR3 length, J gene, CDR3 DNA, CDR3 protein. The D gene is left open where the match is weak. Not every row has a clone size; where given, it reads once, few, many or a size class.

>-|TRBV28|TRBD2|19|TRBJ2-1
TGTGCCAGCAGTTCCGGGACTAGCGGGACCTTCATCTCCTCCAATGAGCAGTTCTTC
CASSSGTSGTFISSNEQFF
>-|TRBV4-1|-|15|TRBJ1-2
TGCGCCAGCAGCCAAGATCCCTCGGGGTACTATGGCTACACCTTC
CASSQDPSGYYGYTF
>medium-sized|TRBV23-1|TRBD2|14|TRBJ2-1
TGCGCCAGCAGTCTCCCTAGCGGGGGCATCAAGCAGTTCTTC
CASSLPSGGIKQFF
>few|TRBV6-6|-|14|TRBJ1-5
TGTGCCAGCAGCCCCGAGGGGGGCGTGCAGCCCCAGCATTTT
CASSPEGGVQPQHF
>medium-sized|TRBV15|-|19|TRBJ2-1
TGTGCCACCAGCAGTTATAACAATAATTATCTGAGCTCCTACAATGAGCAGTTCTTC
CATSSYNNNYLSSYNEQFF
>-|TRBV7-9|-|15|TRBJ2-5
TGTGCCAGCAGCGACCAATTGGATTCCCAAGAGACCCAGTACTTC
CASSDQLDSQETQYF
>few|TRBV9|-|15|TRBJ2-6
TGTGCCAGCAGCGTAGCAGGGTCCGGGGCCAACGTCCTGACTTTC
CASSVAGSGANVLTF
>-|TRBV7-2|TRBD2|16|TRBJ2-3
TGTGCCAGCAGCTGGGGGACTAGCGGGAGTACAGATACGCAGTATTTT
CASSWGTSGSTDTQYF
>few|TRBV12-3/TRBV12-4|-|12|TRBJ2-7
TGTGCCAGCAGTTTAGGCGACTACGAGCAGTACTTC
CASSLGDYEQYF
>few|TRBV12-5|-|13|TRBJ1-5
TGTGCTAGTGGTTTGGCACCCGGTCAGCCCCAGCATTTT
CASGLAPGQPQHF
>-|TRBV7-8|TRBD1|17|TRBJ2-2
TGTGCCAGCAGCCAAGCTTTCCGGGACAGGGAAACCGGGGAGCTGTTTTTT
CASSQAFRDRETGELFF
>once|TRBV4-3|-|15|TRBJ2-3
TGCGCCAGCAGCCAAGATGGGGGCGGAACAGATACGCAGTATTTT
CASSQDGGGTDTQYF
>medium-sized|TRBV12-3/TRBV12-4|-|16|TRBJ1-4
TGTGCCAGCACAGGAGGCCTTGTTGCAACTAATGAAAAACTGTTTTTT
CASTGGLVATNEKLFF
>-|TRBV4-2|-|16|TRBJ2-7
TGTGCCAGCAGCCAAGATCCGGGGGAAAGCTCCTACGAGCAGTACTTC
CASSQDPGESSYEQYF
>-|TRBV6-5|TRBD1|14|TRBJ2-5
TGTGCCAGCAGTCGGGACAGGTACCAAGAGACCCAGTACTTC
CASSRDRYQETQYF
>few|TRBV12-3/TRBV12-4|TRBD1|13|TRBJ2-1
TGTGCCAGCAGTTTCTCGGTGGACAGGGAGGAGTTCTTC
CASSFSVDREEFF
>medium-sized|TRBV12-5|-|12|TRBJ2-2
TGTGCTAGTGAGGGCATGGTCGGGGAGCTGTTTTTT
CASEGMVGELFF